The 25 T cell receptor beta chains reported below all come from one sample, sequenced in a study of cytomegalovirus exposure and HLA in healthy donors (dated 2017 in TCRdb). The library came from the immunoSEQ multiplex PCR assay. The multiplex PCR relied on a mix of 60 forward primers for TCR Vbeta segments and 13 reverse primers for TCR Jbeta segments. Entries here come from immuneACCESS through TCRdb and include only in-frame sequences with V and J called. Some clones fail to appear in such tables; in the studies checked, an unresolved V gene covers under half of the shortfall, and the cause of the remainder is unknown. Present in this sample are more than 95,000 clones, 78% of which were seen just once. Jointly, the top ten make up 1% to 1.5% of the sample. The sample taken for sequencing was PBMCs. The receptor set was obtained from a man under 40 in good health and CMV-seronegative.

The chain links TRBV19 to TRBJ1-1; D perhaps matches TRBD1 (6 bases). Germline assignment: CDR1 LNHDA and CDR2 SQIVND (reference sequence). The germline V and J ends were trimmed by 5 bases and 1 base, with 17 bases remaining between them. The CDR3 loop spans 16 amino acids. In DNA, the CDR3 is TGTGCCAGTAGTCTCAGGACCGGGACATCGAACACTGAAGCTTTCTTT. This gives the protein CASSLRTGTSNTEAFF.

CDR3 bases: TGTGCCAGCAGGGAGGGGAGCGGGGTAGGCGAGCAGTACTTC. It specifies CASREGSGVGEQYF. The gene calls are TRBV6-5 and TRBJ2-7; TRBD2 matches at 7 bases. The germline CDR1 and CDR2 sequences are MNHEY and SVGAGI. The CDR3 totals 14 residues. The ends lost 6 bases at V and 6 bases at J; junction bases unmatched: 11.

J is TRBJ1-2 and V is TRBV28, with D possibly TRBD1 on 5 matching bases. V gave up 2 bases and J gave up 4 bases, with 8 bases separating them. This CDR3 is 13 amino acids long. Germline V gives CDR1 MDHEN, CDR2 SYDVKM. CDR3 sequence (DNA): TGTGCCAGCAGTTTACGGGGGGGCTATGGCTACACCTTC. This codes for CASSLRGGYGYTF.

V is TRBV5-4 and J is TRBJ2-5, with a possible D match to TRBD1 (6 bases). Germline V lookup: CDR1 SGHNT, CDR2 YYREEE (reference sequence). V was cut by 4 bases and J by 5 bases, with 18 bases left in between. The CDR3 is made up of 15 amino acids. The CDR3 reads CASSLSRDMLETQYF. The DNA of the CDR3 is TGTGCCAGCAGCCTCAGCCGGGACATGTTGGAGACCCAGTACTTC.

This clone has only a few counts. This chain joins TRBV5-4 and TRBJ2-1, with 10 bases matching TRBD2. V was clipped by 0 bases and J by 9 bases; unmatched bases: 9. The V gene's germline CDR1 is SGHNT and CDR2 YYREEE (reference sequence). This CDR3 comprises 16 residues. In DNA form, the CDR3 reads TGTGCCAGCAGCTTGGCCGGGGCTAGCGGGAGTGGTGAGCAGTTCTTC. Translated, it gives CASSLAGASGSGEQFF.

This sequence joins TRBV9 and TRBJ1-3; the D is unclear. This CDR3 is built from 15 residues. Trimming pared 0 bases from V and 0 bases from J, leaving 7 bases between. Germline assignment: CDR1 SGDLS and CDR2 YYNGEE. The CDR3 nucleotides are TGTGCCAGCAGCGTAGGGGAGAGCTCTGGAAACACCATATATTTT. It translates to CASSVGESSGNTIYF.

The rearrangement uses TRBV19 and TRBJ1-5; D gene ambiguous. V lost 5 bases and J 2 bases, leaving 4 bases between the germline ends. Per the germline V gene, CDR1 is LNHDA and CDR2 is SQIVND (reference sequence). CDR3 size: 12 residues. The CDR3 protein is CASSAGNQPQHF. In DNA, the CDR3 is TGTGCCAGTAGTGCAGGCAATCAGCCCCAGCATTTT.

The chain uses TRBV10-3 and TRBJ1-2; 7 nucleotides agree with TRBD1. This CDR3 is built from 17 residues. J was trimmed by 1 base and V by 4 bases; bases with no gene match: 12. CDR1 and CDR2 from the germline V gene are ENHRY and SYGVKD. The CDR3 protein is CAISGPTGPGGNYGYTF. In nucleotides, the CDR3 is TGTGCCATCAGTGGACCGACAGGGCCAGGAGGTAACTATGGCTACACCTTC.

CDR3 bases: TGCGCCAGCAGCCAGGATCACAGGGGGCCGTACGAGCAGTACTTC. Translating it yields CASSQDHRGPYEQYF. The genes are TRBV4-3 and TRBJ2-7; TRBD1 agrees at 9 bases. The trim removed 3 bases at V and 4 bases at J, leaving 7 bases unmatched. This CDR3 has 15 amino acids. Germline CDR1 is LGHNA and CDR2 is YSLEER.

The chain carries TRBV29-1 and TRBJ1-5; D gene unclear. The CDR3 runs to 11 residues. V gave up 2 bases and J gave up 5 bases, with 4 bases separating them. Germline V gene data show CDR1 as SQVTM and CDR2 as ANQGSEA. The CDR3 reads CSVEPDQPQHF. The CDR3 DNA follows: TGCAGCGTTGAACCCGATCAGCCCCAGCATTTT.

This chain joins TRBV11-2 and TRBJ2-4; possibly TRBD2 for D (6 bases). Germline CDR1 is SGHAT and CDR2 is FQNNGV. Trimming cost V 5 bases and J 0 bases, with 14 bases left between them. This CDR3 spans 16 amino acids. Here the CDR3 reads CASSLFWGLAKNIQYF. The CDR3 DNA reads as TGTGCCAGCAGCCTGTTTTGGGGACTAGCCAAAAACATTCAGTACTTC.

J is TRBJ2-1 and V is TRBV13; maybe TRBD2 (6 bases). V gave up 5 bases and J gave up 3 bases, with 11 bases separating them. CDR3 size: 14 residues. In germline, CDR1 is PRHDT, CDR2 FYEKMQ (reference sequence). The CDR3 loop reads CASSPRDGYNEQFF. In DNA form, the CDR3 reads TGTGCCAGCAGCCCGCGGGATGGCTACAATGAGCAGTTCTTC.

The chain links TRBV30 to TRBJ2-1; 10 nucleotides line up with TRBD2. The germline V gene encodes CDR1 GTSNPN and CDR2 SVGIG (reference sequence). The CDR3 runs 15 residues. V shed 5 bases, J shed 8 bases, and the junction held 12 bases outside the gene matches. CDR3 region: CAWGPAISGRHEQFF. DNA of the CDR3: TGTGCCTGGGGACCGGCGATTAGCGGGAGGCATGAGCAGTTCTTC.

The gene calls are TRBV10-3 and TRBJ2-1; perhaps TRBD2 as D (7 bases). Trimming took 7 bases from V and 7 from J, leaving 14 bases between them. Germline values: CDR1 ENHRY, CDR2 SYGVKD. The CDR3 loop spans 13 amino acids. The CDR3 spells CAITGGRENEQFF. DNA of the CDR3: TGTGCCATCACTGGGGGGCGGGAGAATGAGCAGTTCTTC.

The CDR3 DNA reads as TGTGCCACCAGCAGAGTGGGACAGATGCACAATGAGCAGTTCTTC. This codes for CATSRVGQMHNEQFF. The chain combines TRBV15 with TRBJ2-1; 7 bases fit TRBD1. In germline, CDR1 is LNHNV, CDR2 YYDKDF (reference sequence). The CDR3 length is 15 residues. Trimming took 1 base from V and 5 from J; bases not matched to a gene: 5.

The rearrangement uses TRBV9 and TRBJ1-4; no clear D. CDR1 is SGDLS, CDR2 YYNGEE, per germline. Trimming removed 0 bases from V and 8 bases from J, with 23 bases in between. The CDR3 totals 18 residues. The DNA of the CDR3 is TGTGCCAGCAGCGTAGGGGGAGTACGTTCGGCAGGTCGCGAAAAACTGTTTTTT. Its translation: CASSVGGVRSAGREKLFF.

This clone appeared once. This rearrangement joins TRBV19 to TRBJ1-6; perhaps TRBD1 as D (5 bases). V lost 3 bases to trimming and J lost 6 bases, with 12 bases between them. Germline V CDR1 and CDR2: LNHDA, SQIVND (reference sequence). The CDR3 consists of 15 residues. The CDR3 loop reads CASSMDQGGNSPLHF. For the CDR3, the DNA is TGTGCCAGTAGTATGGACCAGGGTGGTAATTCACCCCTCCACTTT. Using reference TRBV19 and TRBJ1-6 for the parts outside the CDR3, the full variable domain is DGGITQSPKYLFRKEGQNVTLSCEQNLNHDAMYWYRQDPGQGLRLIYYSQIVNDFQKGDIAEGYSVSREKKESFPLTVTSAQKNPTAFYLCASSMDQGGNSPLHFGNGTRLTVT.

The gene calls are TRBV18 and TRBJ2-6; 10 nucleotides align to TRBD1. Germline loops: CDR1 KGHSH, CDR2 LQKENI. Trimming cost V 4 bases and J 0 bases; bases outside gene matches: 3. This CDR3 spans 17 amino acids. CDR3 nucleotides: TGTGCCAGCTCACAACGGACAGGGGGCTCTGGGGCCAACGTCCTGACTTTC. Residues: CASSQRTGGSGANVLTF. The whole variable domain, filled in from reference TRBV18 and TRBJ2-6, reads NAGVMQNPRHLVRRRGQEARLRCSPMKGHSHVYWYRQLPEEGLKFMVYLQKENIIDESGMPKERFSAEFPKEGPSILRIQQVVRGDSAAYFCASSQRTGGSGANVLTFGAGSRLTVL.

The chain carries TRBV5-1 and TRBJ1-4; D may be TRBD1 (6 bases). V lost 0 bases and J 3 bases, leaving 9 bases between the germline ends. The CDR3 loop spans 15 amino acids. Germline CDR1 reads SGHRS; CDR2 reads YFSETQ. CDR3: CASSLAGQPNEKLFF. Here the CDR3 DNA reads TGCGCCAGCAGCTTGGCCGGACAGCCTAATGAAAAACTGTTTTTT.

The CDR3 protein is CASSQTSAGGNEQFF. The DNA for the CDR3 is TGCGCCAGCAGCCAAACCTCAGCGGGGGGCAATGAGCAGTTCTTC. The chain has TRBV4-3 and TRBJ2-1; 9 bases match TRBD2. The germline CDR1 and CDR2 sequences are LGHNA and YSLEER. This CDR3 comprises 15 residues. V lost 2 bases, J lost 6 bases, and 5 bases stayed unmatched.

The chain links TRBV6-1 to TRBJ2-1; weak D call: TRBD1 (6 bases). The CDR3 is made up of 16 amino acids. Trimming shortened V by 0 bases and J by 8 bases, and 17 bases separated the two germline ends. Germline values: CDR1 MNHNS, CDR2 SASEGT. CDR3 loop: CASSEADPRGRDEQFF. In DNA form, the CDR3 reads TGTGCCAGCAGTGAAGCGGACCCCAGGGGTAGGGATGAGCAGTTCTTC.

CDR3 coding DNA: TGTGCCAGCAGCATCCGACCGGACTTGACCGCCAACTATGGCTACACCTTC. Translated, it gives CASSIRPDLTANYGYTF. The J gene is TRBJ1-2, the V gene TRBV9; D unclear. The CDR3 totals 17 residues. Germline V lookup: CDR1 SGDLS, CDR2 YYNGEE. The ends were cut back, 4 bases at V and 2 bases at J, with 21 bases in the middle.

CDR3 coding DNA: TGCGCCAGCAGCCAAGGCAGGGTATCTGGTGAAGCTTTCTTT. Translation gives CASSQGRVSGEAFF. V and J are TRBV4-3 and TRBJ1-1; the D gene is possibly TRBD1 (5 bases). CDR1 and CDR2 (germline): LGHNA, YSLEER. The ends were cut back, 1 base at V and 7 bases at J, with 13 bases in the middle. This CDR3 spans 14 amino acids.

In DNA form, the CDR3 reads TGTGCCACCAGCAGAGACCGCTATTTGAACTATGGCTACACCTTC. Translation gives CATSRDRYLNYGYTF. The chain recombines TRBV15 with TRBJ1-2; D remains ambiguous. The CDR3 runs to 15 residues. Germline-derived CDR1 and CDR2 are LNHNV and YYDKDF (reference sequence). V lost 0 bases and J lost 2, with 10 bases in between.

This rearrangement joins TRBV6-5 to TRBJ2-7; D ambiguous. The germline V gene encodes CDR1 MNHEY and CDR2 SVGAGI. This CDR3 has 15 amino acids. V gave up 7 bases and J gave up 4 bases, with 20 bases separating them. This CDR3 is CASKYRNYRRYEQYF. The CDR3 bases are TGTGCCAGCAAATATAGAAATTACAGACGATACGAGCAGTACTTC.